Listed below are T cell receptor beta chains from one sample, sequenced in a study of patients and donors after allogeneic stem cell transplantation. TCRdb redid the calling of the RT-PCR reads with MiXCR, one entry per CDR3 protein. Of under 200,000 distinct CDR3 sequences listed, around 30% are singletons. Sequencing was performed on blood, either unsorted or a sorted T cell fraction (not recorded which). The receptors stem from a human donor who was either an allogeneic HSCT recipient or a stem cell or donor lymphocyte infusion donor (not recorded which). It is not recorded whose cells these are; they may come from a transplant donor. CDR3s include the opening cysteine and the closing phenylalanine or tryptophan. Fields, in order: clone size, D gene, V gene, J gene, CDR3 protein, CDR3 DNA. D genes are given only for firm matches. Size tells how often a clone was seen (once, few, many) or the class of an expanded clone, and some rows leave it out.

>NA|TRBD1|TRBV2|TRBJ1-5
CASTFGTGYQPQHF
TGTGCCAGCACCTTCGGGACAGGCTATCAGCCCCAGCATTTT
>NA|TRBD2|TRBV27|TRBJ2-1
CASSPLGLAGSSSYNEQFF
TGTGCCAGCAGTCCCCTGGGACTAGCGGGATCCAGCTCCTACAATGAGCAGTTCTTC
>NA|TRBD1|TRBV7-2|TRBJ1-2
CASSLGQARGYTF
TGTGCCAGCAGCTTGGGACAGGCTCGGGGCTACACCTTC
>few|TRBD1|TRBV29-1|TRBJ2-5
CSVVQGEWTVKETQYF
TGCAGCGTTGTGCAGGGGGAATGGACTGTTAAAGAGACCCAGTACTTC
>NA|NA|TRBV27|TRBJ1-1
CASRKGWSNTEAFF
TGTGCCAGCAGAAAGGGGTGGTCGAACACTGAAGCTTTCTTT
>few|NA|TRBV10-3|TRBJ1-5
CAISGGLINQPQHF
TGTGCCATCAGTGGCGGGCTCATCAATCAGCCCCAGCATTTT
>NA|TRBD1|TRBV20-1|TRBJ2-1
CSARSPSGTGLRNEQFF
TGCAGTGCTCGATCCCCATCCGGGACAGGCTTAAGGAATGAGCAGTTCTTC
>NA|NA|TRBV28|TRBJ2-7
CASSPPADYEQYF
TGTGCCAGCAGCCCGCCCGCGGATTACGAGCAGTACTTC
>NA|NA|TRBV3-1|TRBJ2-7
CASSQTVPEGFYEQYF
TGTGCCAGCAGCCAAACCGTCCCGGAGGGGTTTTACGAGCAGTACTTC
>NA|NA|TRBV29-1|TRBJ2-5
CSIPGLLGETQYF
TGCAGCATTCCCGGACTCCTGGGAGAGACCCAGTACTTC
>many|NA|TRBV11-2|TRBJ1-2
CASSLVVGAAYGYTF
TGTGCCAGCAGCTTAGTTGTGGGGGCAGCCTATGGCTACACCTTC
>once|NA|TRBV6-2/TRBV6-3|TRBJ2-5
CASSAPGRGQETQYF
TGTGCCAGCAGTGCCCCCGGACGGGGGCAAGAGACCCAGTACTTC
>NA|NA|TRBV27|TRBJ2-1
CASSFSSGRLYGANEQFF
TGTGCCAGCAGTTTCTCCTCGGGGAGGCTCTATGGGGCCAATGAGCAGTTCTTC
>many|NA|TRBV29-1|TRBJ1-2
CSVDYQATHYGYTF
TGCAGCGTTGATTATCAAGCTACCCACTATGGCTACACCTTC
>NA|NA|TRBV7-8|TRBJ1-1
CASRTPATGNTEAFF
TGTGCCAGCCGGACGCCCGCAACAGGGAACACTGAAGCTTTCTTT
>NA|NA|TRBV5-6|TRBJ2-1
CASGIWNEQFF
TGTGCCAGCGGGATTTGGAATGAGCAGTTCTTC
>few|TRBD2|TRBV20-1|TRBJ2-1
CSARLAGGYNEQFF
TGCAGTGCTAGACTAGCGGGAGGCTACAATGAGCAGTTCTTC
>NA|TRBD1|TRBV5-5|TRBJ2-5
CASSLNRGMETQYF
TGTGCCAGCAGCTTGAACAGGGGGATGGAGACCCAGTACTTC
>NA|NA|TRBV6-1|TRBJ1-5
CASSEARVGHQPQHF
TGTGCCAGCAGTGAAGCCCGGGTAGGGCATCAGCCCCAGCATTTT
>NA|NA|TRBV5-1|TRBJ2-7
CASSGTMSSYEQYF
TGCGCCAGCAGCGGGACGATGAGCTCCTACGAGCAGTACTTC
>NA|NA|TRBV5-1|TRBJ1-5
CASRPGVDNQPQHF
TGCGCCAGCCGCCCTGGGGTGGACAATCAGCCCCAGCATTTT
>NA|NA|TRBV9|TRBJ2-7
CASSVDPGPYEQYF
TGTGCCAGCAGCGTCGATCCAGGACCCTACGAGCAGTACTTC
>NA|TRBD2|TRBV2|TRBJ2-5
CASSARAGVRETQYF
TGTGCCAGCAGTGCCCGGGCGGGAGTTCGAGAGACCCAGTACTTC
>NA|NA|TRBV7-3|TRBJ2-2
CASSLTASSGGELFF
TGTGCCAGCAGCTTGACAGCCTCCAGTGGCGGGGAGCTGTTTTTT
>NA|NA|TRBV27|TRBJ2-1
CASSLLGASHNEQFF
TGTGCCAGCAGTTTATTGGGGGCAAGCCACAATGAGCAGTTCTTC
>NA|NA|TRBV11-2|TRBJ2-3
CASSLPVRGADTQYF
TGTGCCAGCAGCTTACCAGTGAGAGGGGCAGATACGCAGTATTTT
>few|TRBD2|TRBV20-1|TRBJ2-3
CSARLAGGDTQYF
TGCAGTGCTAGACTAGCGGGCGGAGATACGCAGTATTTT
>few|NA|TRBV30|TRBJ1-5
CAWSATGNQPQHF
TGTGCCTGGAGTGCCACAGGGAATCAGCCCCAGCATTTT
>NA|TRBD2|TRBV7-6|TRBJ2-1
CASSLVWDSKLAGVHNEQFF
TGTGCCAGCAGCTTAGTTTGGGACAGCAAACTAGCGGGAGTGCACAATGAGCAGTTCTTC
>NA|TRBD2|TRBV7-3|TRBJ2-1
CASSLWGSGRGHNEQFF
TGTGCCAGCAGCTTATGGGGGAGCGGGAGGGGCCACAATGAGCAGTTCTTC
>few|NA|TRBV18|TRBJ2-1
CASSLNVASLGSNEQFF
TGTGCCAGCTCACTGAATGTAGCCTCTCTGGGGTCCAATGAGCAGTTCTTC
>NA|NA|TRBV19|TRBJ2-7
CASSGMEYEQYF
TGTGCCAGTAGTGGGATGGAGTACGAGCAGTACTTC
>few|TRBD1|TRBV20-1|TRBJ2-3
CSAHGTGVADTQYF
TGCAGTGCTCACGGGACAGGGGTTGCAGATACGCAGTATTTT
>few|NA|TRBV6-6|TRBJ2-5
CASISGRGTHQETQYF
TGTGCCAGCATTTCCGGTAGGGGGACTCATCAAGAGACCCAGTACTTC
>few|NA|TRBV7-9|TRBJ1-2
CASSLGDSKGDGYTF
TGTGCCAGCAGCTTAGGGGACTCTAAAGGAGATGGCTACACCTTC
>NA|NA|TRBV11-2|TRBJ2-3
CASTASTDTQYF
TGTGCCAGCACCGCTAGCACAGATACGCAGTATTTT
>NA|TRBD2|TRBV7-6|TRBJ2-7
CASSGGTSGKEQYF
TGTGCCAGCAGCGGAGGGACTAGCGGGAAAGAGCAGTACTTC
>few|TRBD1|TRBV4-3|TRBJ2-1
CASSVSSGTDYNEQFF
TGCGCCAGCAGCGTCTCCTCCGGGACAGACTACAATGAGCAGTTCTTC
>many|NA|TRBV20-1|TRBJ1-5
CSARPEGNQPQHF
TGCAGTGCTCGACCGGAAGGAAATCAGCCCCAGCATTTT
>few|NA|TRBV20-1|TRBJ2-7
CSAIDLARHEQYF
TGCAGTGCCATAGACCTAGCTAGGCACGAGCAGTACTTC
>NA|TRBD1|TRBV29-1|TRBJ2-7
CSIVLGTGISYEQYF
TGCAGCATCGTCCTAGGGACAGGGATCTCCTACGAGCAGTACTTC
>NA|NA|TRBV6-5|TRBJ2-3
CASSFGHGGKRDTQYF
TGTGCCAGCAGTTTTGGTCACGGGGGAAAGCGGGATACGCAGTATTTT
>NA|TRBD2|TRBV7-8|TRBJ2-3
CASSFKPGLAATDTQYF
TGTGCCAGCAGCTTCAAACCGGGACTAGCGGCTACAGATACGCAGTATTTT
>NA|NA|TRBV7-8|TRBJ2-1
CASTFTVLEQFF
TGTGCCAGCACCTTCACGGTACTTGAGCAGTTCTTC
>NA|TRBD1|TRBV7-2|TRBJ2-5
CASSSDRGIQETQYF
TGTGCCAGCAGCTCAGACAGGGGGATTCAAGAGACCCAGTACTTC
>NA|NA|TRBV12-3/TRBV12-4|TRBJ1-1
CASSLAGFNTEAFF
TGTGCCAGCAGTTTAGCAGGGTTCAACACTGAAGCTTTCTTT
>many|NA|TRBV28|TRBJ2-7
CASSRGSLSYEQYF
TGTGCCAGCAGTAGGGGGTCCCTCTCCTACGAGCAGTACTTC